What follows is one T cell receptor beta chain and its context. Its antigen is undetermined. Germline V gene sequence: CDR1 SGDLS, CDR2 YYNGEE. This CDR3 is 14 amino acids long. The J segment lost 4 bases and the V segment lost 0 bases, leaving 2 bases of the junction unmatched. This sample is drawn from a study of T cell responses to AZD1222 COVID-19 vaccine. Study outcomes and limitations: With dominance at 160-218 and 743-854, vaccine-associated CD4 TCRs spanned spike.

The method was immunoSEQ multiplex PCR; TCRdb's version includes in-frame clones alone and lacks a portion of them. This table holds tens of thousands of clones, 70% to 90% found once. The J gene is TRBJ2-5, the V gene TRBV9; the match to TRBD2 covers 8 bases. This TCR was sampled from an adult who received the AZD1222 COVID-19 vaccine. The material sequenced was peripheral blood, taken 28 days after the second AZD1222 dose. CDR3 nucleotide sequence: TGTGCCAGCAGCGTAGACGGGAGGGGAGAGACCCAGTACTTC. Translating it yields CASSVDGRGETQYF. The full variable domain, with the rest looked up from reference TRBV9 and TRBJ2-5, is DSGVTQTPKHLITATGQRVTLRCSPRSGDLSVYWYQQSLDQGLQFLIQYYNGEERAKGNILERFSAQQFPDLHSELNLSSLELGDSALYFCASSVDGRGETQYFGPGTRLLVL.